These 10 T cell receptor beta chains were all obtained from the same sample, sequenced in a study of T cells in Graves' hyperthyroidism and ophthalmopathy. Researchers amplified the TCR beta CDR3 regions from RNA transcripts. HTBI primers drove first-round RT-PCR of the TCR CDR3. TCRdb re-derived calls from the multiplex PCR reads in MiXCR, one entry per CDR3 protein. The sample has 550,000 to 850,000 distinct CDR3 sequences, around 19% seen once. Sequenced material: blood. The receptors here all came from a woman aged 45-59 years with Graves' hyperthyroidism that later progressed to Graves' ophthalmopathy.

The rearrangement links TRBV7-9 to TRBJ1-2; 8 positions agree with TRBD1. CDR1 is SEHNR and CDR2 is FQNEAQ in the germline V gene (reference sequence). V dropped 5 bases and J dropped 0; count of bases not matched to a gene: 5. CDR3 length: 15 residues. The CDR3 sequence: CASSRGTGANYGYTF. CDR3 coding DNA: TGTGCCAGCAGCCGCGGGACAGGAGCTAACTATGGCTACACCTTC. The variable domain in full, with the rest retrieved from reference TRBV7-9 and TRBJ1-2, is DTGVSQNPRHKITKRGQNVTFRCDPISEHNRLYWYRQTLGQGPEFLTYFQNEAQLEKSRLLSDRFSAERPKGSFSTLEIQRTEQGDSAMYLCASSRGTGANYGYTFGSGTRLTVV.

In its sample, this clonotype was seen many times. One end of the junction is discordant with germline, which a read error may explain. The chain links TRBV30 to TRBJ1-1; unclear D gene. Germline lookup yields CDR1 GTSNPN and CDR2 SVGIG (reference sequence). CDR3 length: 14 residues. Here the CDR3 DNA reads TGTGCCTGGAGTGTAAACCCTCGGAACCCTGAAGCTTTCTTT. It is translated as CAWSVNPRNPEAFF.

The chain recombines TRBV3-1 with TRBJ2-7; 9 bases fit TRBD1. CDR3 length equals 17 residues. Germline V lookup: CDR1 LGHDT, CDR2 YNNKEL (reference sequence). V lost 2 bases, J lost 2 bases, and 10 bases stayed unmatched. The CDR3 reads CASSQSRTGGDPYEQYF. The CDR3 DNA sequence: TGTGCCAGCAGCCAATCCCGAACAGGGGGCGATCCCTACGAGCAGTACTTC.

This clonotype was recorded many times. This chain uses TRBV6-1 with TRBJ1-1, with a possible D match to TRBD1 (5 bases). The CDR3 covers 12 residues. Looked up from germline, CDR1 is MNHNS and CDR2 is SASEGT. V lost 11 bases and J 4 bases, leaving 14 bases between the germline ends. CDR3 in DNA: TGTGCCCTGTTCCCGGGGGGCACTGAAGCTTTCTTT. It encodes CALFPGGTEAFF.

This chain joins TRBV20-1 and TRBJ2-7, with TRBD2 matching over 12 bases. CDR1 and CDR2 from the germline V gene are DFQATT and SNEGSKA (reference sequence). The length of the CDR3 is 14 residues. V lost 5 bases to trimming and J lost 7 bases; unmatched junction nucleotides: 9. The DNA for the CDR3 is TGCAGTGCTCTCCGACTAGCGGGAGTGGGAGAGCAGTACTTC. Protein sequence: CSALRLAGVGEQYF.

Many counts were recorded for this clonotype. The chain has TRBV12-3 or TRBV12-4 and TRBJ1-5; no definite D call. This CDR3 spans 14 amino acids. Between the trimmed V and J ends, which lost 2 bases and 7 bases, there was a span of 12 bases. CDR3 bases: TGTGCCAGCAGTTTAACGCGGGCGGGGCAGCCCCAGCATTTT. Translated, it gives CASSLTRAGQPQHF.

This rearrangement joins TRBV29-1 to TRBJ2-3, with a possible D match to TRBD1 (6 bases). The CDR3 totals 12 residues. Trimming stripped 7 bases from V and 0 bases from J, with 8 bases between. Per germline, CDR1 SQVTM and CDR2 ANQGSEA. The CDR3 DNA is TGCAGCGCGACAGGAAGCACAGATACGCAGTATTTT. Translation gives CSATGSTDTQYF.

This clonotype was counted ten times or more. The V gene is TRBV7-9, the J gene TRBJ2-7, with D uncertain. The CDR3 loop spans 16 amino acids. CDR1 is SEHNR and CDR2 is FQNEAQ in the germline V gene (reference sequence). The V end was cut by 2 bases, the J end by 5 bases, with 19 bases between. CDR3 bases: TGTGCCAGCAGCTTAAACCGGAAGGGCCCGCTCCACGAGCAGTACTTC. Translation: CASSLNRKGPLHEQYF. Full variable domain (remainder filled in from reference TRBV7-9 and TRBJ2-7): DTGVSQNPRHKITKRGQNVTFRCDPISEHNRLYWYRQTLGQGPEFLTYFQNEAQLEKSRLLSDRFSAERPKGSFSTLEIQRTEQGDSAMYLCASSLNRKGPLHEQYFGPGTRLTVT.

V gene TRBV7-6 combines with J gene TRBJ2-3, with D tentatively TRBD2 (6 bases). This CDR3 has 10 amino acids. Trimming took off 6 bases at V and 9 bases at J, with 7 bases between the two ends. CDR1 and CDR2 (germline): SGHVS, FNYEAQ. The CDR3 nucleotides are TGTGCCAGCAGGCGGGGAACGCAGTATTTT. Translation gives CASRRGTQYF.

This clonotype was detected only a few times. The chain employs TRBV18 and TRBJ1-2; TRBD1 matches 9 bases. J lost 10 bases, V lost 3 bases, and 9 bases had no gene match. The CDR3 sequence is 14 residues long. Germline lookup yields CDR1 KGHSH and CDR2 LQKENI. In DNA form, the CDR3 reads TGTGCCAGCTCACCTGCGGCCCGGACAGGGGACTACACCTTC. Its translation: CASSPAARTGDYTF. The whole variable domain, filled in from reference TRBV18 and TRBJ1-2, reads NAGVMQNPRHLVRRRGQEARLRCSPMKGHSHVYWYRQLPEEGLKFMVYLQKENIIDESGMPKERFSAEFPKEGPSILRIQQVVRGDSAAYFCASSPAARTGDYTFGSGTRLTVV.